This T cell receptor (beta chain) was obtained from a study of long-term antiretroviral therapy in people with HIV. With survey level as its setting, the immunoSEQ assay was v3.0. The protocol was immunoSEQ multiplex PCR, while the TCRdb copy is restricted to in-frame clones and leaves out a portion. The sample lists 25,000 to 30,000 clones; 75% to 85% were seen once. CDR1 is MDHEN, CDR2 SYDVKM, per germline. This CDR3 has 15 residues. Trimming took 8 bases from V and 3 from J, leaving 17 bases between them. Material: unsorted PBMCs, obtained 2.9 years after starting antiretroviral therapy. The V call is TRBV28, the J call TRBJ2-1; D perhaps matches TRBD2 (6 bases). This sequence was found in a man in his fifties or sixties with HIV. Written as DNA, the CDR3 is TGTGCCAGCCGTCCAAAGACTAGGGTCTACAATGAGCAGTTCTTC. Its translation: CASRPKTRVYNEQFF.